A single T cell receptor beta chain is shown here with its context. Its specificity is not known. With sequencing, the targeted depth ranged from 1 in 200,000 to 1 in 1 million T cells. Profiling relied on immunoSEQ multiplex PCR, and the TCRdb table lists in-frame clones only, not all of them. The repertoire holds about 250,000 clones, with about three quarters as singletons. The ends were cut back, 3 bases at V and 4 bases at J, with 7 bases in the middle. CDR1 and CDR2 from the germline V gene are SGHNT and YENEEA. The CDR3 loop spans 13 amino acids. The source of the sample is a study of cytotoxic CD8 clonotypes in ibrutinib-treated CLL. Whole-study context: Enrolment comprised about a dozen relapsed/refractory and some 15 treatment-naive patients; approximately 18 were IGHV unmutated.

Study-level results: Baseline clonality was higher than in age-matched healthy donors and moved in step with circulating CD8+ T-cell counts. Clonality grew at ibrutinib response; at progression, it decreased back toward baseline.

The origin of this receptor is a human donor with chronic lymphocytic leukemia. The chain combines TRBV11-3 with TRBJ2-1; D not certain. The sequenced sample was PBMCs, obtained after 24 months of ibrutinib treatment. The CDR3 coding sequence is TGTGCCAGCAGCTTTTCGGAATACAATGAGCAGTTCTTC. This gives the protein CASSFSEYNEQFF. Supplemented by reference TRBV11-3 and TRBJ2-1, the full variable domain reads EAGVVQSPRYKIIEKKQPVAFWCNPISGHNTLYWYLQNLGQGPELLIRYENEEAVDDSQLPKDRFSAERLKGVDSTLKIQPAELGDSAVYLCASSFSEYNEQFFGPGTRLTVL.